Reported below is one T cell receptor beta chain. The CDR3 length is 13 residues. Trimming shortened V by 3 bases and J by 5 bases, and 11 bases separated the two germline ends. In germline, CDR1 is SGDLS, CDR2 YYNGEE. This sample was included in a study of blood T cell repertoires in COVID-19. Across about two dozen US areas, participants ranged in age from 18 to 89 years. Two negative PCRs, clearance, or symptom resolution characterized the recovered Cohort 3 donors. TCRdb's table, derived via immunoSEQ multiplex PCR, lists solely in-frame clones and lacks some. The repertoire includes around 450,000 clones, roughly 91% of them detected once, and less than 0.75% sits in the top ten.

This TCR came from a man aged 18 to 29 who had recovered from COVID-19. Sequencing used PBMCs or T cells enriched from blood (not recorded which). This sequence joins TRBV9 and TRBJ1-1; D gene unclear. The CDR3 DNA sequence: TGTGCCAGCAGCGCCTTCGTCTCGACTGAAGCTTTCTTT. Translated: CASSAFVSTEAFF.